A selection of T cell receptor beta chains follows, all from one sample in a study of early T cells in non-severe SARS-CoV-2 infection. Via MiXCR, TCRdb re-called the 5' RACE reads, giving one row per CDR3 protein. The profile covers 70,000 or so distinct CDR3 sequences, with roughly 4.6% appearing a single time and under 4% taken by the ten largest. The sequenced sample was whole blood, obtained at baseline. The receptor source for this set is an adult who was a healthcare worker with PCR-confirmed SARS-CoV-2 infection or an uninfected control (not recorded which). The donor label of this sample is uncertain. CDR3s include the opening cysteine and the closing phenylalanine or tryptophan. The D gene is left open where the match is weak. Rows may omit the clone size; those that give it use once, few, many or a size class.

D gene,J gene,clone size,V gene,CDR3 DNA,CDR3 protein
TRBD1,TRBJ1-1,few,TRBV28,TGTGCCAGCAGTTTTCGGGGGTGGACAGGACGCACTGAAGCTTTCTTT,CASSFRGWTGRTEAFF
-,TRBJ1-1,many,TRBV5-1,TGCGCCAGCAAGAAGGTAGACACTGAAGCTTTCTTT,CASKKVDTEAFF
-,TRBJ2-7,-,TRBV9,TGTGCCAGCAGCGTAGAATCCGTTGGCGAGCAGTACTTC,CASSVESVGEQYF
TRBD1,TRBJ2-1,-,TRBV15,TGTGCCACCAGCACAGGGGGCCGTACAGGAAATGAGCAGTTCTTC,CATSTGGRTGNEQFF
-,TRBJ1-6,few,TRBV7-2,TGTGCCAGCAGCTTGACTCCACGGCCCCGGTCCGACCATTCACCCCTCCACTTT,CASSLTPRPRSDHSPLHF
-,TRBJ2-1,many,TRBV9,TGTGCCAGCAGCGTAGTGTCCAATGAGCAGTTCTTC,CASSVVSNEQFF
TRBD1,TRBJ2-1,few,TRBV5-1,TGCGCCAGCAGCCCGCGGGACAGGGGTTTTAATGAGCAGTTCTTC,CASSPRDRGFNEQFF
-,TRBJ2-4,-,TRBV20-1,TGCAGTGCTCACGGGGGAACTAAAAACATTCAGTACTTC,CSAHGGTKNIQYF
-,TRBJ1-6,many,TRBV12-3/TRBV12-4,TGTGCCAGCAGGCGTGATCGCTCCTATAATTCACCCCTCCACTTT,CASRRDRSYNSPLHF
-,TRBJ1-1,many,TRBV5-1,TGCGCCAGCAGCTTGGCCGAGGGATTGATCACTGAAGCTTTCTTT,CASSLAEGLITEAFF
-,TRBJ2-7,few,TRBV11-2,TGTGCCAGCAGCCAGCGTGGGGGGCAGTACTTC,CASSQRGGQYF
-,TRBJ1-2,-,TRBV3-1,TGTGCCAGCAGCCTGATGCAGGAATTCTATGGCTACACCTTC,CASSLMQEFYGYTF
TRBD1,TRBJ2-7,few,TRBV5-1,TGCGCCAGCAGCTTAAATGGACAGGGGGAAGGGGAGCAGTACTTC,CASSLNGQGEGEQYF
TRBD2,TRBJ2-7,-,TRBV3-1,TGTGCCAGCAGCCCCGGGGGGGCCGGTTACGAGCAGTACTTC,CASSPGGAGYEQYF
-,TRBJ1-5,many,TRBV29-1,TGCAGCGTCCTCTCGACGAATCAGCCCCAGCATTTT,CSVLSTNQPQHF
-,TRBJ2-1,many,TRBV20-1,TGCAGTGCTAGACTGGGGGACAATGAGCAGTTCTTC,CSARLGDNEQFF
-,TRBJ1-5,-,TRBV18,TGTGCCAGCTCACCTCCAAGGGGAAAACGCCATAGCAATCAGCCCCAGCATTTT,CASSPPRGKRHSNQPQHF
TRBD1,TRBJ2-1,-,TRBV19,TGTGCCAGTAACCTCGGGACAGGGCGGTTCTTC,CASNLGTGRFF
-,TRBJ1-1,-,TRBV20-1,TGCAGTGCCCGCCCACAGGGCCTCACTGAAGCTTTCTTT,CSARPQGLTEAFF
-,TRBJ1-5,few,TRBV4-1,TGCGCCAGCAGCCAAGGGGCGGATCAGCCCCAGCATTTT,CASSQGADQPQHF
-,TRBJ2-7,few,TRBV24-1,TGTGCCACCAGTGACCACGACAGAAGTTACGAGCAGTACTTC,CATSDHDRSYEQYF
TRBD2,TRBJ2-3,many,TRBV5-1,TGCGCCAGCACCCCGGGGGGGGTGGCAGATACGCAGTATTTT,CASTPGGVADTQYF
TRBD1,TRBJ1-2,few,TRBV7-2,TGTGCCAGCAGCTTTGACAGGGTAGTTCCTCATAACTATGGCTACACCTTC,CASSFDRVVPHNYGYTF
-,TRBJ2-7,many,TRBV6-1,TGTGCCAGCAGTGAAGCTGGGGGCACCTACGAGCAGTACTTC,CASSEAGGTYEQYF
-,TRBJ1-1,many,TRBV4-1,TGCGCCAGCAGCCAAAACGTGGGGAACACTGAAGCTTTCTTT,CASSQNVGNTEAFF
TRBD1,TRBJ1-1,-,TRBV5-1,TGCGCCACCACCAGGGGGGGGAACACTGAAGCTTTCTTT,CATTRGGNTEAFF
-,TRBJ1-1,many,TRBV7-9,TGTGCCAGCAGCTTGGGTTCATTTGACACTGAAGCTTTCTTT,CASSLGSFDTEAFF
TRBD1,TRBJ1-1,many,TRBV12-3/TRBV12-4,TGTGCCAGCAGTTCCCCCAGGGGACAGGGACGAACTGAAGCTTTCTTT,CASSSPRGQGRTEAFF
-,TRBJ2-3,many,TRBV6-5,TGTGCCAGCAGGGGAACAGATACGCAGTATTTT,CASRGTDTQYF
-,TRBJ2-7,many,TRBV7-9,TGTGCCAGCAGCTTAACGCAGGCGCCCTACGAGCAGTACTTC,CASSLTQAPYEQYF
-,TRBJ1-5,many,TRBV5-6,TGTGCCAGCAGCTTAGGGACTAGCAATCAGCCCCAGCATTTT,CASSLGTSNQPQHF
TRBD1,TRBJ1-6,many,TRBV4-1,TGCGCCAGCAGCCAAGTTCAGGGGGCGAATTCACCCCTCCACTTT,CASSQVQGANSPLHF
-,TRBJ2-1,few,TRBV30,TGTGCCTCTTCGGGGGGCCCGAGCTCCTACAATGAGCAGTTCTTC,CASSGGPSSYNEQFF
-,TRBJ1-1,many,TRBV7-9,TGTGCCAGCAGCTTAGGGGGACTCGGGGACACTGAAGCTTTCTTT,CASSLGGLGDTEAFF
-,TRBJ2-7,many,TRBV9,TGTGCCAGCAGCGTAGACGGGGGGCAGGGAAGTTTGTACGAGCAGTACTTC,CASSVDGGQGSLYEQYF
TRBD2,TRBJ2-3,-,TRBV6-2/TRBV6-3,TGTGCCAGCAGTTACTCGCCTCTACCCGGGACTACCTTCACAGATACGCAGTATTTT,CASSYSPLPGTTFTDTQYF
-,TRBJ1-1,many,TRBV20-1,TGCAGTGTCCCCGCTATGGAAGCTTTCTTT,CSVPAMEAFF
-,TRBJ2-3,many,TRBV12-3/TRBV12-4,TGTGCCAGCAGCCTTACCAGGACTACCACAGATACGCAGTATTTT,CASSLTRTTTDTQYF
-,TRBJ1-1,-,TRBV28,TGTGCCAGCAGTTCCCTCCCCGGGGAAGCTTTCTTT,CASSSLPGEAFF
TRBD1,TRBJ1-1,many,TRBV29-1,TGCAGCGTGACAGGGATGAACACTGAAGCTTTCTTT,CSVTGMNTEAFF
TRBD1,TRBJ1-5,many,TRBV6-6,TGTGCCAGCAGTAAGGGGACAGGGACTTTTCGGCCCCAGCATTTT,CASSKGTGTFRPQHF
-,TRBJ2-7,many,TRBV10-1,TGCGCCAGCAGTCGGCCGCAGGCTACCTACGAGCAGTACTTC,CASSRPQATYEQYF
-,TRBJ2-5,many,TRBV7-9,TGTGCCAGCAGCTTATTAGCGGTAGTCGAGACCCAGTACTTC,CASSLLAVVETQYF